A single sample is the source of the 30 T cell receptor beta chains below, sequenced in a study of sequential checkpoint blockade in melanoma. Treatment in this sample: randomized to nivolumab then ipilimumab (arm A) or the reverse (arm B). The repertoire was sequenced with immunoSEQ multiplex PCR; TCRdb's copy has only in-frame clones and lacks some. This table holds approximately 23,000 clones, 65% to 90% found once. Specimen: CD8+ T cells sorted from blood (inferred from file names), collected from a patient given nivolumab and ipilimumab in sequence. Receptor source: a human donor with melanoma.

The chain is built from TRBV10-1 and TRBJ2-2; the match to TRBD2 covers 7 bases. Trimming cost V 7 bases and J 7 bases; bases outside gene matches: 24. The CDR3 has 19 amino acids. In germline, CDR1 is WNHNN, CDR2 SYGVQD (reference sequence). As DNA, the CDR3 is TGCGCCAGCACCTTAAGGGAGGGTGGGGCGGGAGCTTCTAACGGGGAGCTGTTTTTT. Translation gives CASTLREGGAGASNGELFF.

The CDR3 sequence: CASSGLAGPYNEQFF. CDR3 nucleotide sequence: TGTGCCAGCAGCGGGTTAGCGGGTCCCTACAATGAGCAGTTCTTC. J is TRBJ2-1 and V is TRBV9; 7 nucleotides line up with TRBD2. V trimming: 3 bases; J trimming: 2 bases; junction bases outside the gene matches: 5. CDR3 size: 15 residues. Per the germline V gene, CDR1 is SGDLS and CDR2 is YYNGEE.

The chain couples TRBV28 to TRBJ1-2; D unclear. With 2 bases removed from V and 2 bases from J, the gap between germline ends came to 6 bases. This CDR3 has 13 amino acids. Germline V gene sequence: CDR1 MDHEN, CDR2 SYDVKM. CDR3 nucleotides: TGTGCCAGCAGTTTACGCAGGAACTATGGCTACACCTTC. It specifies CASSLRRNYGYTF.

V usage is TRBV27 and J usage is TRBJ1-6; 8 nucleotides line up with TRBD1. The V segment lost 1 base and the J segment 6 bases; nucleotides outside the gene matches: 5. In germline, CDR1 is MNHEY, CDR2 SMNVEV (reference sequence). The CDR3 spans 16 residues. This CDR3 reads CASSLFRRGPNSPLHF. CDR3 in DNA: TGTGCCAGCAGTTTATTCCGCAGGGGGCCTAATTCACCCCTCCACTTT.

The V call is TRBV27, the J call TRBJ2-7, with TRBD1 matching over 8 bases. Germline trimming cut 6 bases from V and 0 bases from J; bases unmatched to any gene: 4. This CDR3 is 14 amino acids long. CDR1 is MNHEY and CDR2 is SMNVEV in the germline V gene (reference sequence). The CDR3 region has the DNA TGTGCCAGCAGCCGACAGGGGTCCTCCTACGAGCAGTACTTC. This sequence encodes CASSRQGSSYEQYF.

This chain connects TRBV27 to TRBJ2-5; D might be TRBD1 (6 bases). The CDR3 is 13 amino acids. Per the germline V gene, CDR1 is MNHEY and CDR2 is SMNVEV (reference sequence). The V gene lost 6 bases and the J gene lost 2 bases, with 10 bases spanning the gap. This chain's CDR3 is CASSGQTQETQYF. The CDR3 DNA follows: TGTGCCAGCAGCGGACAGACTCAAGAGACCCAGTACTTC.

This clone has just a few counts. V is TRBV5-1 and J is TRBJ2-3, with 8 bases matching TRBD2. J was trimmed by 2 bases and V by 1 base; bases with no gene match: 18. Germline V gives CDR1 SGHRS, CDR2 YFSETQ. The CDR3 has 20 amino acids. DNA of the CDR3: TGCGCCAGCAGCTTGCTCATGGAAGCGGGGGTCACCCTGCCCACAGATACGCAGTATTTT. Residues: CASSLLMEAGVTLPTDTQYF.

In its sample, this clone was seen a few times. This chain uses TRBV4-3 with TRBJ2-2; perhaps TRBD2 as D (6 bases). The CDR3 covers 15 residues. V was trimmed by 4 bases and J by 6 bases, leaving 15 bases between them. CDR1 is LGHNA, CDR2 YSLEER, per germline. CDR3 sequence: CASSPRPGVPGELFF. CDR3 bases: TGCGCCAGCAGCCCTCGTCCGGGGGTTCCCGGGGAGCTGTTTTTT.

The chain joins TRBV5-6 to TRBJ2-7; D is possibly TRBD1 (6 bases). The germline gives CDR1 SGHDT, CDR2 YYEEEE. This CDR3 spans 12 amino acids. The germline V and J ends were trimmed by 0 bases and 7 bases, with 8 bases remaining between them. This chain's CDR3 is CASSLADREQYF. CDR3 bases: TGTGCCAGCAGCTTGGCCGACAGGGAGCAGTACTTC.

This chain joins TRBV5-6 and TRBJ2-5; no reliable D call. Germline loops: CDR1 SGHDT, CDR2 YYEEEE. The CDR3 spans 13 residues. V lost 2 bases and J 3 bases, leaving 8 bases between the germline ends. The CDR3 DNA reads as TGTGCCAGCAGCTTTAGACAAGAAGAGACCCAGTACTTC. Its protein product is CASSFRQEETQYF.

This clone was recorded only once. The V gene is TRBV19, the J gene TRBJ1-1; a weak D match, TRBD1 (5 bases). CDR1 LNHDA and CDR2 SQIVND come from the germline V gene (reference sequence). This CDR3 spans 11 amino acids. Deletions cut 10 bases from V and 11 bases from J, with 17 bases between. The CDR3 is CATFSGARAFF. CDR3 coding DNA: TGTGCCACCTTTAGCGGGGCTCGCGCTTTCTTT.

The V gene is TRBV27, the J gene TRBJ2-7; D is possibly TRBD2 (7 bases). V was trimmed by 8 bases and J by 3 bases, leaving 14 bases between them. Germline CDR1 and CDR2: MNHEY and SMNVEV (reference sequence). CDR3 size: 13 residues. Written as DNA, the CDR3 is TGTGCCAGCCGCCCAGGGGACTACTACGAGCAGTACTTC. Translated: CASRPGDYYEQYF.

The genes are TRBV7-9 and TRBJ1-2, with D perhaps TRBD1 (5 bases). Between the trimmed V and J ends, which lost 1 base and 3 bases, there was a span of 9 bases. Germline V CDR1 and CDR2: SEHNR, FQNEAQ (reference sequence). The CDR3 consists of 14 residues. This CDR3 reads CASSLVLGDYGYTF. The CDR3 nucleotides read TGTGCCAGCAGCTTAGTCTTAGGGGACTATGGCTACACCTTC.

This chain connects TRBV5-6 to TRBJ2-2; D is possibly TRBD2 (5 bases). CDR3 size: 16 residues. Trimming left V 1 base short and J 6 bases short, with 16 bases between. CDR1 SGHDT and CDR2 YYEEEE come from the germline V gene. This CDR3 reads CASSLMLAGEAGELFF. CDR3 nucleotides: TGTGCCAGCAGCTTGATGCTAGCTGGAGAAGCCGGGGAGCTGTTTTTT.

V gene TRBV14 combines with J gene TRBJ1-2, with TRBD1 as a possible D gene (6 bases). Germline values: CDR1 SGHDN, CDR2 FVKESK. V was pared by 4 bases and J by 9 bases, with 12 bases between. The length of the CDR3 is 12 residues. The CDR3 DNA is TGTGCCAGCAGCCTAACCAGGGGTCGCTACACCTTC. It codes for CASSLTRGRYTF.

The chain has TRBV25-1 and TRBJ2-4, with a possible D match to TRBD2 (7 bases). V lost 2 bases and J lost 7, with 15 bases in between. The CDR3 has 15 amino acids. The germline CDR1 and CDR2 sequences are MGHDK and SYGVNS. CDR3 nucleotides: TGTGCCAGCAGTGAACAGGGAGGGGGAAGGAACATTCAGTACTTC. It yields the protein CASSEQGGGRNIQYF.

The chain couples TRBV6-4 to TRBJ2-3; 7 positions agree with TRBD2. The V gene's germline CDR1 is MRHNA and CDR2 SNTAGT. The CDR3 has 14 residues. The junction had 6 bases not matched to a gene; V was cut back by 4 bases and J by 5 bases. CDR3 in amino acids: CASSVGLEGDTQYF. The CDR3, as DNA: TGTGCCAGCAGTGTCGGACTAGAGGGAGATACGCAGTATTTT.

This clone was detected once. The gene calls are TRBV4-3 and TRBJ2-1; a possible D gene is TRBD1 (5 bases). CDR3 length: 14 amino acids. V lost 4 bases and J lost 9, with 16 bases in between. Per germline, CDR1 LGHNA and CDR2 YSLEER. CDR3 amino acids: CASSPHRGRGEQFF. CDR3 nucleotides: TGCGCCAGCAGCCCCCATAGAGGAAGGGGTGAGCAGTTCTTC.

The J gene is TRBJ2-7, the V gene TRBV10-3; 9 bases agree with TRBD2. Germline V gene data show CDR1 as ENHRY and CDR2 as SYGVKD. The V gene end was trimmed by 3 bases and the J gene end by 4 bases; junction bases not matched to a gene: 7. The CDR3 consists of 15 residues. The CDR3 is CAISDPGLAGYEQYF. CDR3 bases: TGTGCCATCAGTGACCCGGGACTAGCAGGTTACGAGCAGTACTTC.

V and J are TRBV7-8 and TRBJ2-1; D possibly corresponds to TRBD2 (6 bases). CDR1 and CDR2 (germline): SGHVS, FQNEAQ. Trimming shortened V by 4 bases and J by 6 bases, and 7 bases separated the two germline ends. This CDR3 spans 12 amino acids. The CDR3 sequence: CASSWRGNEQFF. The CDR3 DNA reads TGTGCCAGCAGCTGGAGGGGCAATGAGCAGTTCTTC.

This clone was seen only once. The chain uses TRBV4-2 and TRBJ2-1; weak D call: TRBD1 (7 bases). The CDR3 spans 16 residues. V was cut by 0 bases and J by 3 bases, with 12 bases left in between. Germline V lookup: CDR1 LGHNA, CDR2 YNFKEQ. The CDR3 DNA reads TGTGCCAGCAGCCAAGATCCCAGGGGGGTCTACAATGAGCAGTTCTTC. This sequence encodes CASSQDPRGVYNEQFF.

V usage is TRBV30 and J usage is TRBJ1-1; no clear D gene. The germline CDR1 and CDR2 sequences are GTSNPN and SVGIG (reference sequence). Trimming removed 2 bases at V and 0 bases at J, with 7 bases between. This CDR3 comprises 13 residues. CDR3 protein: CAWSPRMNTEAFF. The CDR3 DNA reads as TGTGCCTGGAGTCCCAGGATGAACACTGAAGCTTTCTTT.

The J gene is TRBJ2-1, the V gene TRBV4-3, with 9 bases lining up with TRBD2. This CDR3 comprises 15 residues. Germline V gene data show CDR1 as LGHNA and CDR2 as YSLEER. Trimming cost V 3 bases and J 6 bases; bases outside gene matches: 6. The CDR3 is CASSQLLAGTNEQFF. Written as DNA, the CDR3 is TGCGCCAGCAGCCAGCTACTAGCGGGCACCAATGAGCAGTTCTTC.

The chain uses TRBV7-2 and TRBJ2-7; no firm D call. Germline V CDR1 and CDR2: SGHTA, FQGNSA. Trimming stripped 3 bases from V and 2 bases from J, with 17 bases between. The CDR3 consists of 16 residues. CDR3 amino acids: CASSLSPADITYEQYF. The CDR3 DNA is TGTGCCAGCAGCTTGTCCCCGGCAGACATAACCTACGAGCAGTACTTC. Using reference TRBV7-2 and TRBJ2-7 for the parts outside the CDR3, the full variable domain is GAGVSQSPSNKVTEKGKDVELRCDPISGHTALYWYRQSLGQGLEFLIYFQGNSAPDKSGLPSDRFSAERTGGSVSTLTIQRTQQEDSAVYLCASSLSPADITYEQYFGPGTRLTVT.

The gene calls are TRBV19 and TRBJ1-6; 7 bases are a match to TRBD1. With 4 bases clipped from V and 7 bases from J, the junction kept 4 bases outside the gene matches. The CDR3 runs to 14 residues. Germline CDR1 and CDR2: LNHDA and SQIVND (reference sequence). The CDR3 DNA sequence: TGTGCCAGTAGTAGCGACAGGGAAAATTCACCCCTCCACTTT. Translating gives CASSSDRENSPLHF.

This chain joins TRBV19 and TRBJ1-2; 8 nucleotides line up with TRBD1. Germline CDR1 is LNHDA and CDR2 is SQIVND (reference sequence). This CDR3 region has 13 residues. V lost 5 bases and J lost 5; bases outside the gene matches: 4. DNA of the CDR3: TGTGCCAGTAGTCCGGACAGGGATTATGGCTACACCTTC. Encoded protein: CASSPDRDYGYTF.

Comments on this clone: Germline and junction disagree at one end, which may indicate a read error. The chain uses TRBV14 and TRBJ2-2, with 8 nucleotides matching TRBD2. CDR3 length: 15 amino acids. Germline values: CDR1 SGHDN, CDR2 FVKESK. The CDR3 loop reads CACSQEVAGTGELFF. The CDR3, as DNA: TGTGCCTGCAGCCAAGAAGTAGCGGGGACCGGGGAGCTGTTTTTT.

This chain uses TRBV13 with TRBJ2-5; D not certain. The last part of the DNA fits TRBJ2-7 better; the J call may be wrong. Germline V gives CDR1 PRHDT, CDR2 FYEKMQ (reference sequence). The CDR3 sequence is 15 residues long. The CDR3 nucleotides are TGTGCCAGCAGCCCCCCAAGCTCTGGGGCCTACGAGCAGTACTTC. Translated: CASSPPSSGAYEQYF.

As DNA, the CDR3 is TGCGCCAGCAGCCAAGATAGGGGTGGAGGGCGCGAGCAGTACTTC. Protein sequence: CASSQDRGGGREQYF. The chain joins TRBV4-3 to TRBJ2-7, with D possibly TRBD2 on 6 matching bases. Germline-derived CDR1 and CDR2 are LGHNA and YSLEER. V gave up 0 bases and J gave up 6 bases, with 15 bases separating them. CDR3 length: 15 amino acids.

The gene calls are TRBV10-3 and TRBJ2-7; 7 bases agree with TRBD2. Germline V CDR1 and CDR2: ENHRY, SYGVKD. V lost 3 bases, J lost 2 bases, and 4 bases stayed unmatched. The length of the CDR3 is 14 residues. The CDR3, as DNA: TGTGCCATCAGTGAAGCGGCGGGGGCCTACGAGCAGTACTTC. This gives the protein CAISEAAGAYEQYF.